These 30 T cell receptor beta chains originate from one sample sequenced in a study of cytomegalovirus exposure and HLA in healthy donors. Use of 60 Vbeta and 13 Jbeta primers characterized the PCR. Clones were read by immunoSEQ multiplex PCR, and TCRdb kept only the in-frame ones, dropping some. The data hold around 150,000 clones, with about 76% observed a single time. Sequencing used PBMCs. The receptors shown here come from a man between 18 and 35 years old in good health and CMV-seronegative.

This chain links TRBV9 with TRBJ2-5; 7 bases match TRBD2. V was clipped by 3 bases and J by 4 bases; unmatched bases: 3. Germline CDR1 reads SGDLS; CDR2 reads YYNGEE. This CDR3 region has 13 residues. The DNA for the CDR3 is TGTGCCAGCAGCGGTGGGGGGGGAGAGACCCAGTACTTC. It specifies CASSGGGGETQYF.

This sequence joins TRBV9 and TRBJ2-7; 10 positions agree with TRBD1. Germline V CDR1 and CDR2: SGDLS, YYNGEE. The J segment lost 6 bases and the V segment lost 4 bases, leaving 7 bases of the junction unmatched. CDR3 length equals 14 residues. The CDR3 DNA follows: TGTGCCAGCAGCAACCGGGACAGGGGCGGCGAGCAGTACTTC. It encodes CASSNRDRGGEQYF.

The table lists this clone with a few counts. The chain links TRBV15 to TRBJ1-2; no clear D gene. The CDR3 is 13 amino acids. Germline-derived CDR1 and CDR2 are LNHNV and YYDKDF (reference sequence). Trimming cost V 0 bases and J 2 bases, with 4 bases left between them. The CDR3 reads CATSRDRNYGYTF. As DNA, the CDR3 is TGTGCCACCAGCAGAGATCGGAACTATGGCTACACCTTC.

This chain joins TRBV6-5 and TRBJ1-2, with D possibly being TRBD1 (6 bases). CDR3 size: 15 residues. With 4 bases removed from V and 2 bases from J, the gap between germline ends came to 14 bases. The germline V gene has CDR1 MNHEY and CDR2 SVGAGI. The CDR3 loop reads CASSLGGGLNYGYTF. The DNA of the CDR3 is TGTGCCAGCAGTTTAGGGGGGGGTCTGAACTATGGCTACACCTTC.

The rearrangement uses TRBV7-2 and TRBJ2-2; 8 bases fit TRBD1. Germline CDR1 SGHTA, CDR2 FQGNSA. The CDR3 extends over 15 amino acids. V shed 4 bases and J 0 bases; nucleotides not matched to a gene: 1. The CDR3 sequence: CASSYRGANTGELFF. CDR3 nucleotide sequence: TGTGCCAGCAGCTACAGGGGGGCGAACACCGGGGAGCTGTTTTTT.

This clone has more than one count but fewer than ten. The V and J genes are TRBV27 and TRBJ2-1; TRBD2 matches at 11 bases. The J segment lost 4 bases and the V segment lost 9 bases, leaving 5 bases of the junction unmatched. Germline assignment: CDR1 MNHEY and CDR2 SMNVEV (reference sequence). CDR3 size: 14 residues. CDR3 in DNA: TGTGCCAGTTCCGGGACTAGCGGATACAATGAGCAGTTCTTC. Translating gives CASSGTSGYNEQFF.

Comment on this clone: One end of the junction varies from germline; a read error may be responsible. This chain connects TRBV5-1 to TRBJ1-2; 7 nucleotides agree with TRBD1. This CDR3 spans 15 amino acids. The germline CDR1 and CDR2 sequences are SGHRS and YFSETQ. The CDR3 DNA sequence: TGCGCCAGCACCGAGTCTTGGGGACAGCGCTATGGCTACCCCTTC. Translated, it gives CASTESWGQRYGYPF.

The chain couples TRBV2 to TRBJ2-1; 9 bases are a match to TRBD2. The CDR3 has 15 amino acids. Germline CDR1 SNHLY, CDR2 FYNNEI. Germline trimming cut 7 bases from V and 2 bases from J; bases unmatched to any gene: 6. Written as DNA, the CDR3 is TGTGCCAGCATTGTCGGCGGGGGGGCCTACAATGAGCAGTTCTTC. Its protein product is CASIVGGGAYNEQFF.

This chain joins TRBV4-1 and TRBJ1-5, with a possible D match to TRBD1 (5 bases). V lost 4 bases to trimming and J lost 3 bases, with 13 bases between them. The CDR3 length is 15 residues. In germline, CDR1 is MGHRA, CDR2 YSYEKL. The CDR3 sequence is CASSPRQGFNQPQHF. As DNA, the CDR3 is TGCGCCAGCAGCCCCCGGCAGGGTTTCAATCAGCCCCAGCATTTT.

This rearrangement joins TRBV5-8 to TRBJ2-2; 9 nucleotides agree with TRBD1. The CDR3 contains 15 residues. The germline gives CDR1 SGHTS, CDR2 YDEGEE. Trimming removed 0 bases from V and 3 bases from J; junction bases left unmatched: 0. The CDR3 is CASSLGTGDTGELFF. CDR3 nucleotide sequence: TGTGCCAGCAGCTTGGGGACAGGGGACACCGGGGAGCTGTTTTTT.

This clone was found once. The chain is built from TRBV4-1 and TRBJ2-7; TRBD1 matches 7 bases. From germline, CDR1 is MGHRA and CDR2 YSYEKL. With 2 bases clipped from V and 4 bases from J, the junction kept 8 bases outside the gene matches. The CDR3 has 15 amino acids. The CDR3 is CASSQTSGQIYEQYF. As DNA, the CDR3 is TGCGCCAGCAGCCAAACCTCGGGACAGATATACGAGCAGTACTTC.

This clone was recorded a few times. This CDR3 is CAWSVYGTGELFF. CDR3 sequence (DNA): TGTGCCTGGAGTGTATACGGGACCGGGGAGCTGTTTTTT. J is TRBJ2-2 and V is TRBV30; D gene uncertain. V lost 0 bases to trimming and J lost 5 bases, with 7 bases between them. Germline CDR1 GTSNPN, CDR2 SVGIG (reference sequence). The CDR3 has 13 amino acids. Looking up the rest from reference TRBV30 and TRBJ2-2 gives the full variable domain: SQTIHQWPATLVQPVGSPLSLECTVEGTSNPNLYWYRQAAGRGLQLLFYSVGIGQISSEVPQNLSASRPQDRQFILSSKKLLLSDSGFYLCAWSVYGTGELFFGEGSRLTVL.

The rearrangement links TRBV5-5 to TRBJ2-1; TRBD1 agrees at 7 bases. Trimming cost V 0 bases and J 6 bases; bases outside gene matches: 6. The CDR3 totals 15 residues. From germline, CDR1 is SGHKS and CDR2 YYEKEE (reference sequence). This CDR3 reads CASSLGQGRGNEQFF. The CDR3 bases are TGTGCCAGCAGCTTGGGACAGGGTAGAGGCAATGAGCAGTTCTTC.

This clone appeared a few times. This chain links TRBV11-3 with TRBJ1-4; TRBD1 matches 8 bases. Trimming removed 8 bases from V and 6 bases from J; junction bases left unmatched: 2. CDR3 length: 12 amino acids. Germline CDR1 and CDR2: SGHNT and YENEEA. CDR3 DNA sequence: TGTGCCAGCGGACAGGGTGATGAAAAACTGTTTTTT. Protein product: CASGQGDEKLFF.

The rearrangement joins TRBV29-1 to TRBJ2-1, with 7 bases lining up with TRBD1. CDR1 is SQVTM and CDR2 is ANQGSEA in the germline V gene. With V trimmed by 0 bases and J by 6 bases, 8 bases remained unmatched. This CDR3 contains 15 residues. The CDR3 loop is CSVEDPGQGVNEQFF. Here the CDR3 DNA reads TGCAGCGTTGAAGATCCGGGGCAGGGGGTCAATGAGCAGTTCTTC.

This chain uses TRBV2 with TRBJ2-6; perhaps TRBD1 as D (6 bases). V gave up 1 base and J gave up 0 bases, with 7 bases separating them. This CDR3 has 16 amino acids. The germline V gene has CDR1 SNHLY and CDR2 FYNNEI. CDR3 residues: CASSEGGHSGANVLTF. The CDR3 nucleotides are TGTGCCAGCAGTGAAGGGGGACACTCTGGGGCCAACGTCCTGACTTTC.

The chain links TRBV29-1 to TRBJ2-1; 9 nucleotides match TRBD1. Germline loops: CDR1 SQVTM, CDR2 ANQGSEA. The V and J ends lost 5 bases and 4 bases, in that order; junction bases with no gene match: 3. The CDR3 consists of 13 residues. CDR3 residues: CSVRGQGYNEQFF. Here the CDR3 DNA reads TGCAGCGTTCGAGGACAGGGGTACAATGAGCAGTTCTTC.

On this clone: This same CDR3 is encoded by further DNA sequences in the sample. This chain joins TRBV19 and TRBJ2-7; 11 bases agree with TRBD1. The CDR3 length is 14 residues. V trimming: 5 bases; J trimming: 2 bases; junction bases outside the gene matches: 2. Per germline, CDR1 LNHDA and CDR2 SQIVND (reference sequence). In DNA form, the CDR3 reads TGTGCCAGTAGTCCGGGACAGGGGGCCTACGAGCAGTACTTC. Translated: CASSPGQGAYEQYF.

CDR3 in DNA: TGTGCCAGCAGCTTGGGTCCTCCTAGTTTCAGTGAAAAACTGTTTTTT. This codes for CASSLGPPSFSEKLFF. The chain combines TRBV7-7 with TRBJ1-4, with D unresolved. CDR3 length: 16 amino acids. Germline V gives CDR1 SSHAT, CDR2 FNYEAQ (reference sequence). Trimming took 3 bases from V and 7 from J, leaving 18 bases between them.

The chain is built from TRBV19 and TRBJ1-2; the D is unclear. The V end was cut by 7 bases, the J end by 2 bases, with 17 bases between. CDR3 length: 15 residues. Germline V CDR1 and CDR2: LNHDA, SQIVND (reference sequence). The CDR3, as DNA: TGTGCCAGTAATTTGTTGGGAGGGATCAACTATGGCTACACCTTC. Its translation: CASNLLGGINYGYTF.

The rearrangement links TRBV11-3 to TRBJ2-5; TRBD2 matches at 7 bases. The germline V gene encodes CDR1 SGHNT and CDR2 YENEEA. J gave up 4 bases and V 5 bases, and 7 bases lay outside the gene matches. The CDR3 is made up of 14 amino acids. The CDR3 region is CASSPNGGVETQYF. CDR3 DNA sequence: TGTGCCAGCAGCCCTAATGGGGGGGTAGAGACCCAGTACTTC.

The sample holds a few counts of this clone. The V call is TRBV5-1, the J call TRBJ1-2, with 10 bases lining up with TRBD1. The germline CDR1 and CDR2 sequences are SGHRS and YFSETQ. Trimming cost V 9 bases and J 1 base; bases outside gene matches: 6. The CDR3 spans 14 residues. CDR3 DNA: TGCGCCACCGGGACAGGGGACATTAACTATGGCTACACCTTC. Amino acid sequence: CATGTGDINYGYTF. Combining the CDR3 with reference TRBV5-1 and TRBJ1-2 gives the whole variable domain KAGVTQTPRYLIKTRGQQVTLSCSPISGHRSVSWYQQTPGQGLQFLFEYFSETQRNKGNFPGRFSGRQFSNSRSEMNVSTLELGDSALYLCATGTGDINYGYTFGSGTRLTVV.

The rearrangement joins TRBV25-1 to TRBJ2-1; a weak D match, TRBD2 (6 bases). Per the germline V gene, CDR1 is MGHDK and CDR2 is SYGVNS. Trimming shortened V by 5 bases and J by 8 bases, and 13 bases separated the two germline ends. The CDR3 contains 13 residues. CDR3 in amino acids: CASSLRLGDEQFF. CDR3 coding DNA: TGTGCCAGCAGTCTACGACTAGGCGATGAGCAGTTCTTC.

The gene calls are TRBV5-1 and TRBJ2-7, with D perhaps TRBD1 (6 bases). V was trimmed by 4 bases and J by 6 bases, leaving 17 bases between them. The CDR3 length is 14 residues. CDR1 and CDR2 (germline): SGHRS, YFSETQ. In DNA form, the CDR3 reads TGCGCCAGCAGCAAGGGAATACAGGGAGCCGAGCAGTACTTC. Its translation: CASSKGIQGAEQYF.

The chain combines TRBV28 with TRBJ1-1, with a possible D match to TRBD1 (5 bases). This CDR3 is built from 14 residues. Germline CDR1 MDHEN, CDR2 SYDVKM. With 3 bases removed from V and 0 bases from J, the gap between germline ends came to 8 bases. In DNA, the CDR3 is TGTGCCAGCAGTTTCAGGGCCATGAACACTGAAGCTTTCTTT. This sequence encodes CASSFRAMNTEAFF.

The chain is built from TRBV11-2 and TRBJ1-1; no firm D call. V shed 0 bases and J shed 5 bases, with 10 bases lying between them. The germline V gene encodes CDR1 SGHAT and CDR2 FQNNGV. The CDR3 is 14 amino acids. The CDR3 sequence is CASSLEQSGTEAFF. The CDR3, as DNA: TGTGCCAGCAGCTTAGAACAGAGTGGAACTGAAGCTTTCTTT.

The rearrangement links TRBV9 to TRBJ1-4, with D perhaps matching TRBD1 (6 bases). Deletions cut 3 bases from V and 7 bases from J, with 16 bases between. This CDR3 is 15 amino acids long. Germline lookup yields CDR1 SGDLS and CDR2 YYNGEE. The DNA of the CDR3 is TGTGCCAGCAGCGAGGGGGGGACGGGGGGTGAAAAACTGTTTTTT. Residues: CASSEGGTGGEKLFF.

This clone came up a few times. For the CDR3, the DNA is TGTGCCAGCAGCTTACTTCCGGACAATGAGCAGTTCTTC. It translates to CASSLLPDNEQFF. The chain is built from TRBV7-3 and TRBJ2-1; D is ambiguous. In germline, CDR1 is SGHTA, CDR2 FQGTGA. CDR3 length: 13 amino acids. Trimming left V 2 bases short and J 5 bases short, with 7 bases between.

The CDR3 bases are TGTGCCAGCAGACCCGGACAGGGTGCGAACTATGGCTACACCTTC. It yields the protein CASRPGQGANYGYTF. V and J are TRBV6-5 and TRBJ1-2, with 8 bases lining up with TRBD1. Losses at the gene ends were 6 bases for V and 2 bases for J; bases not matched to a gene: 8. The germline V gene has CDR1 MNHEY and CDR2 SVGAGI. This CDR3 is built from 15 residues.

The gene calls are TRBV6-1 and TRBJ1-3; unclear D gene. The V end lost 8 bases, the J end lost 0 bases, and 11 bases lay between the germline ends. The germline V gene encodes CDR1 MNHNS and CDR2 SASEGT. The CDR3 loop spans 14 amino acids. CDR3: CASAFRSSGNTIYF. CDR3 coding DNA: TGTGCCAGCGCCTTCAGGTCCTCTGGAAACACCATATATTTT.